One and the same sample provided the 14 T cell receptor beta chains below, sequenced in a study of T-cell reconstitution after alpha-beta-depleted transplantation in children. Study outcomes and limitations: T-cell numbers and diversity one year post-transplant derived largely from freshly generated T cells.

These TCRs' antigens remain unknown. As it was prepared, the TCRbeta library received unique molecular identifiers. TCRdb re-called the PCR reads through MiXCR, storing one row per CDR3 protein. This table has around 270,000 distinct CDR3 sequences, 6% to 10% appearing once. The source was peripheral blood, collected 360 days after TCRalphabeta/CD19-depleted stem cell transplant. These receptor sequences come from a female patient aged 2 to 10 who had a stem cell transplant for Fanconi anemia, so the T cells may come from the graft donor.

The chain employs TRBV9 and TRBJ1-1, with D possibly TRBD1 on 5 matching bases. Germline-derived CDR1 and CDR2 are SGDLS and YYNGEE. V was trimmed by 4 bases and J by 0 bases, leaving 13 bases between them. The CDR3 sequence is 15 residues long. DNA for the CDR3: TGTGCCAGCAGCCCCCGGACACTCATGAACACTGAAGCTTTCTTT. Translated, it gives CASSPRTLMNTEAFF.

The genes are TRBV14 and TRBJ1-1; TRBD1 might be the D (5 bases). Trimming stripped 1 base from V and 5 bases from J, with 14 bases between. This CDR3 region has 15 residues. The germline V gene has CDR1 SGHDN and CDR2 FVKESK. CDR3 loop: CASSQARVFGTEAFF. The CDR3 region has the DNA TGTGCCAGCAGCCAAGCCAGGGTGTTTGGGACTGAAGCTTTCTTT.

Many counts were recorded for this clonotype. J is TRBJ2-3 and V is TRBV20-1; 9 nucleotides line up with TRBD2. From germline, CDR1 is DFQATT and CDR2 SNEGSKA (reference sequence). This CDR3 region has 14 residues. Germline trimming cut 2 bases from V and 4 bases from J; bases unmatched to any gene: 4. DNA of the CDR3: TGCAGTGCTAGACTGCGGGGGGGTGCAGATACGCAGTATTTT. This sequence encodes CSARLRGGADTQYF.

This clonotype has only a few counts. CDR3 sequence: CASSLVAGIVDTQYF. The CDR3 DNA reads as TGTGCCAGCAGCTTAGTCGCGGGGATTGTAGATACGCAGTATTTT. This chain joins TRBV11-2 and TRBJ2-3; possible D gene TRBD2, 6 bases. The germline V gene has CDR1 SGHAT and CDR2 FQNNGV. V shed 1 base and J shed 5 bases, with 13 bases lying between them. The CDR3 length is 15 residues.

This clonotype has more than one count but fewer than ten. The J gene is TRBJ1-1, the V gene TRBV3-1; no clear D gene. V shed 1 base and J shed 0 bases, with 0 bases lying between them. The CDR3 is made up of 12 amino acids. Germline loops: CDR1 LGHDT, CDR2 YNNKEL (reference sequence). The CDR3 reads CASSQVNTEAFF. The CDR3 region has the DNA TGTGCCAGCAGCCAAGTGAACACTGAAGCTTTCTTT.

This clonotype has only a few counts. The rearrangement uses TRBV2 and TRBJ2-2; either TRBD1 or TRBD2 may supply D (5 bases each). CDR3 length equals 14 residues. The V and J ends lost 8 bases and 7 bases respectively, with 17 bases between them. Germline assignment: CDR1 SNHLY and CDR2 FYNNEI. The CDR3 sequence: CASQRGYRGGELFF. In nucleotides, the CDR3 is TGTGCCAGCCAGAGGGGATATAGGGGCGGGGAGCTGTTTTTT.

This clonotype has only a few counts. This rearrangement joins TRBV3-1 to TRBJ2-7; 14 bases line up with TRBD2. The CDR3 has 18 amino acids. Germline CDR1 LGHDT, CDR2 YNNKEL (reference sequence). The trim removed 0 bases at V and 5 bases at J, leaving 9 bases unmatched. The CDR3 loop reads CASSQDWRLAGGPDEQYF. CDR3 in DNA: TGTGCCAGCAGCCAAGATTGGCGACTAGCGGGAGGGCCTGACGAGCAGTACTTC.

The V and J genes are TRBV5-1 and TRBJ2-3; 10 nucleotides line up with TRBD2. This CDR3 has 19 amino acids. Trimming removed 1 base from V and 2 bases from J; junction bases left unmatched: 13. Germline loops: CDR1 SGHRS, CDR2 YFSETQ. CDR3 in amino acids: CASSLSFQRGGRITDTQYF. The CDR3 bases are TGCGCCAGCAGCTTGAGTTTCCAGCGGGGGGGCCGGATCACAGATACGCAGTATTTT.

This clonotype has at least ten counts. The CDR3 DNA reads as TGCAGTGCTAAACGAGAAGGACTACCATGGGAGTCGGCCAAAAACATTCAGTACTTC. Protein: CSAKREGLPWESAKNIQYF. This chain joins TRBV20-1 and TRBJ2-4, with D possibly TRBD2 on 6 matching bases. The V and J ends lost 4 bases and 1 base respectively, with 26 bases between them. CDR3 length: 19 amino acids. Germline CDR1 DFQATT, CDR2 SNEGSKA (reference sequence).

This sequence joins TRBV5-1 and TRBJ1-6; TRBD1 agrees at 8 bases. With 0 bases clipped from V and 0 bases from J, the junction kept 5 bases outside the gene matches. Germline CDR1 and CDR2: SGHRS and YFSETQ. The CDR3 has 18 residues. The CDR3 spells CASSLATGGISYNSPLHF. For the CDR3, the DNA is TGCGCCAGCAGCTTGGCAACAGGGGGGATCTCCTATAATTCACCCCTCCACTTT.

This clonotype occurred a few times. The chain uses TRBV15 and TRBJ1-5; 9 nucleotides agree with TRBD1. The CDR3 totals 15 residues. With 5 bases clipped from V and 5 bases from J, the junction kept 7 bases outside the gene matches. Per the germline V gene, CDR1 is LNHNV and CDR2 is YYDKDF (reference sequence). CDR3 amino acids: CATSGSGTGYQPQHF. The DNA of the CDR3 is TGTGCCACCAGCGGATCCGGGACAGGGTATCAGCCCCAGCATTTT.

The V call is TRBV18, the J call TRBJ2-3; D might be TRBD1 (6 bases). CDR1 is KGHSH and CDR2 is LQKENI in the germline V gene. V gave up 3 bases and J gave up 2 bases, with 18 bases separating them. The CDR3 is 17 residues long. The CDR3 is CASSPDSFYVNTDTQYF. The CDR3 nucleotides read TGTGCCAGCTCACCGGACAGCTTTTACGTGAACACAGATACGCAGTATTTT.

This clonotype was picked up many times. The gene calls are TRBV20-1 and TRBJ2-7, with D hard to call. This CDR3 comprises 13 residues. Per germline, CDR1 DFQATT and CDR2 SNEGSKA (reference sequence). Trimming removed 4 bases from V and 3 bases from J, with 13 bases in between. As DNA, the CDR3 is TGCAGTGCTACCCTAGGCCCTAGCTACGAGCAGTACTTC. It translates to CSATLGPSYEQYF.

This clonotype was seen many times. V gene TRBV7-9 combines with J gene TRBJ2-1; tentative D call: TRBD2 (6 bases). The CDR3 consists of 16 residues. V was cut by 8 bases and J by 3 bases, with 20 bases left in between. CDR1 and CDR2 from the germline V gene are SEHNR and FQNEAQ (reference sequence). This CDR3 reads CASRDWEARVYNEQFF. CDR3 in DNA: TGTGCCAGCCGCGATTGGGAGGCGAGGGTCTACAATGAGCAGTTCTTC.